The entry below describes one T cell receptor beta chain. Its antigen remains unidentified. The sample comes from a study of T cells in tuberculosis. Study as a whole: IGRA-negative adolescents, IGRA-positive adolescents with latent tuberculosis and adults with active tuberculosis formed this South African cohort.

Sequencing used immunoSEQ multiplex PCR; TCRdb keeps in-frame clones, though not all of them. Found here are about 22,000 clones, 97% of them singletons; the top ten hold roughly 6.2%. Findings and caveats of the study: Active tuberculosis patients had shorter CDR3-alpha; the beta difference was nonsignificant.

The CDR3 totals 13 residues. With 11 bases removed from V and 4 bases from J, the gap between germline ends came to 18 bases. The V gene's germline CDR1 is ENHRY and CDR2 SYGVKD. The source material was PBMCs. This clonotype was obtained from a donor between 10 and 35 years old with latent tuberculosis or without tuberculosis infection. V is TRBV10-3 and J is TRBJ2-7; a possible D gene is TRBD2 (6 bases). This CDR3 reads CALSSGDLYEQYF. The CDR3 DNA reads TGTGCCCTCTCATCGGGAGATTTATACGAGCAGTACTTC.